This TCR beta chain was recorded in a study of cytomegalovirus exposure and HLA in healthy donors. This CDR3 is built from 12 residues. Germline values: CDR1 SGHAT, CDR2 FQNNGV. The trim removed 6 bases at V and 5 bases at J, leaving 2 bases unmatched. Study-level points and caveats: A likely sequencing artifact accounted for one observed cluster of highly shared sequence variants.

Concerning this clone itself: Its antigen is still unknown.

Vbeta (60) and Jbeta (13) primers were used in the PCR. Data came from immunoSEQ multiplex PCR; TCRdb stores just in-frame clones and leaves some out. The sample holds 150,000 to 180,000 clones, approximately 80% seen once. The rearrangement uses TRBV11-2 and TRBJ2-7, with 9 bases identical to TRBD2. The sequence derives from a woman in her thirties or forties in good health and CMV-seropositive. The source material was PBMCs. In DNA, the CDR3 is TGTGCCAGCAGGGGCGGGAGGGACGAGCAGTACTTC. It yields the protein CASRGGRDEQYF.